The rows below give T cell receptor beta chains drawn from one sample of a study of cytomegalovirus exposure and HLA in healthy donors. Assay used: immunoSEQ multiplex PCR; TCRdb lists only in-frame clones, some missing. The data contain about 160,000 clones, more than 60% of them singletons. The sample taken for sequencing was PBMCs. The receptors derive from a woman aged 40 to 49 in good health and CMV-seropositive. Each CDR3 is given with its conserved first and last residue. D genes are given only for firm matches. Size values are once, few and many counts, or a class for expanded clones, and some rows have none.

TRBV2	NA	TRBJ2-1	NA	TGTGCCAGCGAGGAACTAGGGAATGAGCAGTTCTTC	CASEELGNEQFF
TRBV5-4	TRBD1	TRBJ1-3	NA	TGTGCCAGCAGCTTGGGGGGACAGAGCCTGGGAAACACCATATATTTT	CASSLGGQSLGNTIYF
TRBV5-4	NA	TRBJ1-3	NA	TGTGCCAGCAGCCCTGGTGGGGCCCTAGACACCATATATTTT	CASSPGGALDTIYF
TRBV15	NA	TRBJ1-2	NA	TGTGCCACCAGCACCCAAGGGGCTGATGGCTACACCTTC	CATSTQGADGYTF
TRBV9	TRBD2	TRBJ2-3	once	TGTGCCAGCAGCGGACGAAGAGCGGGGGCTTACACAGATACGCAGTATTTT	CASSGRRAGAYTDTQYF
TRBV28	NA	TRBJ1-2	NA	TGTGCCAGCAGATCGGGGGGGCAAGGTGGCTACACCTTC	CASRSGGQGGYTF
TRBV14	NA	TRBJ1-1	NA	TGTGCCAGCAGCCAATGGCACACTGAAGCTTTCTTT	CASSQWHTEAFF
TRBV30	NA	TRBJ2-2	NA	TGTGCCTGGAAAAGGGGTATTACCGGGGAGCTGTTTTTT	CAWKRGITGELFF
TRBV7-6	TRBD2	TRBJ2-2	NA	TGTGCCAGCAGCTTCGGACTAGCGGGGGGCATTGACACCGGGGAGCTGTTTTTT	CASSFGLAGGIDTGELFF
TRBV5-1	NA	TRBJ2-3	NA	TGCGCCAGCAGCTTGGGCGGGGGCCCCACAGATACGCAGTATTTT	CASSLGGGPTDTQYF
TRBV9	NA	TRBJ2-4	NA	TGTGCCAGCAGCGCATCGGGGGGCGGGAACAGTCAGTACTTC	CASSASGGGNSQYF
TRBV19	NA	TRBJ2-5	NA	TGTGCCAGTAGTACTACAGCGGGTCAAGAGACCCAGTACTTC	CASSTTAGQETQYF
TRBV28	NA	TRBJ1-4	NA	TGTGCCAGCCAGAGGTCAGTTGGGGGGACTAATGAAAAACTGTTTTTT	CASQRSVGGTNEKLFF
TRBV30	NA	TRBJ1-5	NA	TGTGCCTGGAGTGTACCCGGGGGTAATCAGCCCCAGCATTTT	CAWSVPGGNQPQHF
TRBV19	TRBD1	TRBJ1-4	NA	TGTGCCAGTAGTGTCAAGACAGGGTCTAATGAAAAACTGTTTTTT	CASSVKTGSNEKLFF
TRBV6-1	TRBD1	TRBJ1-4	NA	TGTGCCAGCAGCCCCGCCGGGACAGGAAATGAAAAACTGTTTTTT	CASSPAGTGNEKLFF
TRBV28	TRBD1	TRBJ1-3	NA	TGTGCCAGCAGTCAAACGACAGGGGGGGGAAACACCATATATTTT	CASSQTTGGGNTIYF
TRBV11-2	TRBD2	TRBJ2-3	NA	TGTGCCAGCCGGAGGGGACTAGCGGGGGGAAGATCCACAGATACGCAGTATTTT	CASRRGLAGGRSTDTQYF
TRBV20-1	NA	TRBJ2-3	NA	TGCAGTGCTGCGAGGACAGATACGCAGTATTTT	CSAARTDTQYF
TRBV6-6	NA	TRBJ1-5	NA	TGTGCCAGCAGACCCGGTAGACAGGCACTTTGGACCCAGCATTTT	CASRPGRQALWTQHF
TRBV20-1	NA	TRBJ2-7	NA	TGCAGTGCTACGCCCGGGAATAAGCAGTACTTC	CSATPGNKQYF
TRBV18	TRBD1	TRBJ1-2	NA	TGTGCCAGCTCACCTAGGGACAGGGCGAACTATGGCTACACCTTC	CASSPRDRANYGYTF
TRBV27	NA	TRBJ1-1	NA	TGTGCCAGCAGTCACGGACCGGGAAACACTGAAGCTTTCTTT	CASSHGPGNTEAFF
TRBV9	NA	TRBJ1-6	NA	TGTGCCAGCAGCCGCCCGGGTTCACCCCTCCACTTT	CASSRPGSPLHF
TRBV7-9	TRBD1	TRBJ2-5	NA	TGTTCCAGCAGCTTAAGTGGGCGGGACAGGGAAGCTCCGGCCCAGTACTTC	CSSSLSGRDREAPAQYF
TRBV6-5	NA	TRBJ2-1	few	TGTGCCAGCAAAGGTAGTGGTACGGGTCAAAATGAGCAGTTCTTC	CASKGSGTGQNEQFF
TRBV12-5	NA	TRBJ1-5	NA	TGTGCTAGTGGCCTAAGTAGCAATCAGCCCCAGCATTTT	CASGLSSNQPQHF
TRBV2	TRBD1	TRBJ1-1	NA	TGTGCCAGCAGGGGGGACAGGGATAACACTGAAGCTTTCTTT	CASRGDRDNTEAFF
TRBV6-5	NA	TRBJ1-2	NA	TGTGCCAGCAGTTATAGAGGTTTCGCGTATGGCTACACCTTC	CASSYRGFAYGYTF
TRBV19	TRBD1	TRBJ1-2	NA	TGTGCCAGTAGTCTTTCAGCAGACAGGGTTTCCTATGGCTACACCTTC	CASSLSADRVSYGYTF
TRBV28	TRBD1	TRBJ2-7	NA	TGTGCCAGCAGTTTTCCCCGGGACAGCAATTGCCAGTACTTC	CASSFPRDSNCQYF
TRBV6-1	TRBD1	TRBJ1-2	NA	TGTGCCAGCAGTGAAACAGGGGCGAGGGGCTACACCTTC	CASSETGARGYTF
TRBV28	TRBD1	TRBJ2-3	NA	TGTGCCAGCAGTTCCCAAAGGGACAGGTACACAGATACGCAGTATTTT	CASSSQRDRYTDTQYF
TRBV10-3	TRBD1	TRBJ1-5	NA	TGTGCCAATGCCGCCGGGACAGTTACGGACGCGATCCATCAGCCCCAGCATTTT	CANAAGTVTDAIHQPQHF
TRBV5-5	TRBD1	TRBJ2-7	NA	TGTGCCAGCAGCCGACAGGGAACCTACGAGCAGTACTTC	CASSRQGTYEQYF
TRBV19	NA	TRBJ1-1	NA	TGTGCCAGTAGTATAGTCCGAGGAGGCGCTGAAGCTTTCTTT	CASSIVRGGAEAFF
TRBV30	NA	TRBJ1-2	NA	TGTGCCTGGAGTGTCGGAGGGTATGGCTACACCTTC	CAWSVGGYGYTF
TRBV11-2	NA	TRBJ1-1	NA	TGTGCCAGCAGCTTAGGATACGGGGCTGAAGCTTTCTTT	CASSLGYGAEAFF
TRBV2	TRBD2	TRBJ2-5	once	TGTGCCAGCAGTATGGGACTAGCGGGGGGGGAAGAGACCCAGTACTTC	CASSMGLAGGEETQYF
TRBV18	NA	TRBJ1-2	NA	TGTGCCAGCTCACCGCGGGGGGCCCTATATGGCTACACCTTC	CASSPRGALYGYTF
TRBV4-2	NA	TRBJ2-7	few	TGTGCCAGCAGCCTGGACAGTTCCTACGAGCAGTACTTC	CASSLDSSYEQYF
TRBV9	TRBD1	TRBJ2-7	NA	TGTGCCAGCAGCGTAGCCTCGGACAGGGGCAACGAGCAGTACTTC	CASSVASDRGNEQYF
TRBV28	TRBD1	TRBJ2-7	NA	TGTGCCAGCAGTGTGATGACAGGGAAAGTGGGCGAGCAGTACTTC	CASSVMTGKVGEQYF
TRBV7-2	NA	TRBJ2-1	few	TGTGCCAGCAGCTCCTTCGGGGGTGAGCAGTTCTTC	CASSSFGGEQFF
TRBV5-1	NA	TRBJ2-2	NA	TGCGCCAGCAGCTTGGTTAGCGCACCGTCCGGGGAGCTGTTTTTT	CASSLVSAPSGELFF
TRBV2	NA	TRBJ2-7	NA	TGTGCCAGCAGTGAAGTTACCTACGAGCAGTACTTC	CASSEVTYEQYF
TRBV5-8	NA	TRBJ1-1	NA	TGTGCCAGCAGCCCGCGTCGAGCGGTGAACACTGAAGCTTTCTTT	CASSPRRAVNTEAFF
TRBV18	NA	TRBJ1-5	NA	TGTGCCAGCTCACCACAAACAGGGAACCAGCCCCAGCATTTT	CASSPQTGNQPQHF
TRBV6-5	NA	TRBJ1-5	NA	TGTGCCAGCAGTTACTCCCCGACGGGAAATCAGCCCCAGCATTTT	CASSYSPTGNQPQHF
TRBV20-1	NA	TRBJ2-5	NA	TGCAGGGCTGGACAAAAAGAGACCCAGTACTTC	CRAGQKETQYF
TRBV7-2	TRBD2	TRBJ2-5	NA	TGTGCCAGCAGCACCCGGGACTATCAGACCCAGTACTTC	CASSTRDYQTQYF
TRBV4-1	NA	TRBJ1-1	few	TGCGCCAGCAGCCACGCAGGGAACACTGAAGCTTTCTTT	CASSHAGNTEAFF
TRBV7-3	NA	TRBJ1-2	NA	TGCGCCAGCAGCCCTGGGGGAGGACTATATGGCTACACCTTC	CASSPGGGLYGYTF
TRBV6-1	NA	TRBJ2-1	NA	TGTGCCAGCATAGTCCCAGGACTCACTGGCCCTCAGCAGTTCTTC	CASIVPGLTGPQQFF
TRBV7-2	NA	TRBJ2-7	NA	TGTGCCAGCAGCTTGGGGGCCTCCTACGAGCAGTACTTC	CASSLGASYEQYF
TRBV5-5	NA	TRBJ1-2	once	TGTGCCAGCAGCTTGGCGCGCGGGGGGAACTATGGCTACACCTTC	CASSLARGGNYGYTF
TRBV4-2	NA	TRBJ1-4	few	TGTGCCAGCAGCTTGGCCCTCGGGGTTCGGAAGGAAAAACTGTTTTTT	CASSLALGVRKEKLFF